This T cell receptor (beta chain) stems from a study of a mutant IDH1 vaccine in newly diagnosed glioma. Whole-study context: With temozolomide cycles, or 4-6 weeks after radiotherapy alone, vaccination was started. Standard pretreatment was either radiotherapy, temozolomide, or, for most, radiochemotherapy with temozolomide.

In regard to this clone: Its antigen is not identified.

Produced via immunoSEQ multiplex PCR; TCRdb's table is partial and in-frame only. This sample has under 55,000 clones, with about 91% found just once. This CDR3 has 15 residues. Looked up from germline, CDR1 is WNHNN and CDR2 is SYGVQD (reference sequence). The V and J ends lost 4 bases and 4 bases respectively, with 13 bases between them. The time point: week 11, during vaccination. In every dose of vaccine, 300 ug of mutant IDH1 20-mer peptide was given alongside topical imiquimod. The donors' diagnosis was new WHO grade 3 or 4 astrocytoma that was IDH1-mutant and ATRX-lost. The chain uses TRBV10-1 and TRBJ1-4; D gene unclear. This specimen was PBMCs, taken from a glioma patient whose treatment included an IDH1 peptide vaccine. The TCR comes from a man over 45 with glioma. CDR3 protein: CASSASSEINEKLFF. As DNA, the CDR3 is TGCGCCAGCAGTGCCAGTAGCGAGATTAATGAAAAACTGTTTTTT.